This record concerns one T cell receptor beta chain sequence. Its target is unknown. The sample is drawn from a study of CD8+ T cells in alopecia areata. Background on the study: Treated patients swallowed 5 to 10 mg of oral tofacitinib twice daily. People stayed on tofacitinib for 6 to 18 months, then stopped the drug for 6 months.

Lesional scalp tissue (obtained by punch biopsy) and peripheral blood were collected from alopecia areata patients. Reverse transcribed after extraction, RNA yielded cDNA as the sequencing template. Repertoires were generated with immunoSEQ multiplex PCR, while TCRdb's copy carries only in-frame clones and drops some. Found here are 150,000 to 160,000 clones, around 55% of them singletons; the top ten hold roughly 21%. Study-level findings and limits: Tissue-resident alphabeta T cells belonging to normal skin likewise get sequenced within scalp specimens.

V lost 0 bases, J lost 3 bases, and 13 bases lay in between. This CDR3 has 16 residues. Germline V gene sequence: CDR1 LGHNA, CDR2 YSLEER. The receptor was derived from a human donor with alopecia areata. The rearrangement uses TRBV4-3 and TRBJ2-3; D is ambiguous. The sequences come from CD8+ T cells sorted from blood, collected at week 0. The CDR3 DNA reads as TGCGCCAGCAGCCAAGATTACGCGGATCCGACAGATACGCAGTATTTT. It encodes CASSQDYADPTDTQYF.